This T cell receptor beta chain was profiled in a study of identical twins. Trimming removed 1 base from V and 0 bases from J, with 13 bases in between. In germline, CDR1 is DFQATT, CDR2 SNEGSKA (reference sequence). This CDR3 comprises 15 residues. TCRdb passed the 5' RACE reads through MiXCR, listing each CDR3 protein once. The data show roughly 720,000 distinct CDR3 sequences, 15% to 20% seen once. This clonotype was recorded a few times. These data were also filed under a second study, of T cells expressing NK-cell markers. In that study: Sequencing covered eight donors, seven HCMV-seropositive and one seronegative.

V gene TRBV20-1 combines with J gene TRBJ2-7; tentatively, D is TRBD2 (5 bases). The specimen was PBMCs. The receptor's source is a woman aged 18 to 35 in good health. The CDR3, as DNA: TGCAGTGCTAGAGTTAGTAGCGCCAACTCCTACGAGCAGTACTTC. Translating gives CSARVSSANSYEQYF.